This TCR beta chain was documented in a study of a mutant IDH1 vaccine in newly diagnosed glioma (TCRdb year 2021). In the study overall: Across visits V03 through V10, patients got a total of eight vaccinations, given in weeks 1, 3, 5, 7, 11, 15, 19 and 23. The roughly 30 treated patients were roughly 62% male and about 38% female, with a mean age of about 38 years. Peripheral blood samples were drawn at six visits, namely V03 (baseline), V05, V07, V10, V12 and V13. Prior to enrollment, standard therapy consisting of radiotherapy alone, temozolomide alone, or radiochemotherapy with temozolomide had been administered to patients, with the combination being received by most patients. Vaccination began 4-6 weeks after radiotherapy alone, or alongside temozolomide cycles in the chemotherapy-containing groups. Longitudinal TCRB deep sequencing was done for some 26 treated patients, wherever samples were available for exploratory analyses. The research as a whole found: According to the authors, sample limitations meant that analyses of patient blood samples could not be reproduced. No apparent relationship was observed between pseudoprogression and alterations in the top peripheral T cell clonotypes detected by TCRB sequencing. Across multiple MHC alleles, vaccine-induced immune responses were seen in roughly 93% of patients. Selection of PBMC samples for TCRB deep sequencing was based on availability.

On this clone: The antigen it binds to is not known. Per-base quality was not reported, and no clone a single base away is much larger than it.

Library construction relied on the immunoSEQ multiplex PCR assay. Rearranged TCR beta chain sequences were amplified using the hsTCRB Kit according to the manufacturer's protocol. An Illumina MiSeq was used to sequence the TCRB libraries. Regarding the original processing steps: The proprietary platform of the kit vendor was used for demultiplexing, trimming and gene mapping. Held by TCRdb, this immuneACCESS table contains in-frame sequences only and omits some clones. Under half of the omission traces to an unresolved V gene where checked; the cause of the rest is unknown. V, J and clone size were drawn from that table, and D and trimming were deduced from the DNA. This sample has about 64,000 clones in its table, and approximately 85% of those were observed once. The biggest ten clones account for less than 5% of the sample. This sample's time point label indicates: week 23, last vaccination. A 20-mer mutant IDH1 peptide at 300 micrograms in Montanide made up each vaccine dose, which was injected subcutaneously together with topical imiquimod. The donors had newly diagnosed IDH1-mutant astrocytomas of WHO grade 3 or 4 that showed loss of nuclear ATRX. The samples were drawn from NOA16, a multicentre, single-arm, open-label phase I trial in Germany that tested a mutant IDH1 peptide vaccine in humans for the first time. Genomic DNA for TCRB sequencing was extracted from EDTA blood using the DNeasy Blood and Tissue Kit.

The sequence was collected from a man aged 25 to 40 with glioma. The source material was PBMCs, sampled from a glioma patient whose treatment included an IDH1 peptide vaccine.

The DNA sequence reads TGTGCCAGCAGCGGACACCTCTTAAGTCAAGAGACCCAGTACTTC. The resulting protein is CASSGHLLSQETQYF. Recombination connected TRBV28 to TRBJ2-5; the best D guess is TRBD1, with 5 bases matching. From its cysteine to its phenylalanine, the CDR3 spans 15 amino acids. The sequence is cut down to CDR3 DNA, 45 bases in frame from base 1. V is reduced by 6 bases and J by 2 bases, leaving a spacing of 16 bases between them. As encoded in the germline V gene, CDR1 is MDHEN while CDR2 is SYDVKM.